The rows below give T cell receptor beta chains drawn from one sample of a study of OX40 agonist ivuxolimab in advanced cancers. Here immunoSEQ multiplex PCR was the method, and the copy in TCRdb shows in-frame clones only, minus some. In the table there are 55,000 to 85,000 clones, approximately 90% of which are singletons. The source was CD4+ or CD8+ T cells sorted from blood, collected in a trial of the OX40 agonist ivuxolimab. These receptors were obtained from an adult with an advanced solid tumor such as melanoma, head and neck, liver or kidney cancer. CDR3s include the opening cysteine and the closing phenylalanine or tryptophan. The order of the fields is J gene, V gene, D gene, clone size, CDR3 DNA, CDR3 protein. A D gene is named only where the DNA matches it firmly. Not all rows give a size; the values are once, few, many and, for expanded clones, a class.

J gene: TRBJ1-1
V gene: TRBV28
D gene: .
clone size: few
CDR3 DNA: TGTGCCAGCAGTTTAGCCGGGCTTAGCACTGAAGCTTTCTTT
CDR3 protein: CASSLAGLSTEAFF

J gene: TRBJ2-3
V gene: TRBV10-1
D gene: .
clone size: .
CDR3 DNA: TGCGCCAGCAGTAGGGTCGGAACTAGCACAGATACGCAGTATTTT
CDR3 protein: CASSRVGTSTDTQYF

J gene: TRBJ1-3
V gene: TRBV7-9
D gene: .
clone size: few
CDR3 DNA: TGTGCCAGCAGCGGTAAGGTGGGCCCCCTCTCTGGAAACACCATATATTTT
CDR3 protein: CASSGKVGPLSGNTIYF

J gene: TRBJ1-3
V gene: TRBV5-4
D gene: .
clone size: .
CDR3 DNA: TGTGCCAGCGCCCCTCAAGGATCTGGAAACACCATATATTTT
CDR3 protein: CASAPQGSGNTIYF

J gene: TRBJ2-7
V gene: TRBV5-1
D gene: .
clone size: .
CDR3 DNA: TGCGCCAGCAGCTTGTCGTCCCGGTACGAGCAGTACTTC
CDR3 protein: CASSLSSRYEQYF

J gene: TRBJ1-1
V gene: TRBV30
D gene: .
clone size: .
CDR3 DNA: TGTGCCGGTAAAGGGACATCAAACACTGAAGCTTTCTTT
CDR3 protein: CAGKGTSNTEAFF

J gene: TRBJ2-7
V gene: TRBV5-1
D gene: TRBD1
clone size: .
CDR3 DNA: TGCGCCAGCAGCCCCGACAGGGGAGAGCAGTACTTC
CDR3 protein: CASSPDRGEQYF

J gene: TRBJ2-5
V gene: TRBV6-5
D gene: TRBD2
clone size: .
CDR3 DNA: TGTGCCAGCAGTTACCGGGGGGGGCTCCAAGAGACCCAGTACTTC
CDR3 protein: CASSYRGGLQETQYF

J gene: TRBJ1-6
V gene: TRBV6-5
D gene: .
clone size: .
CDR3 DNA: TGTGCCAGCAGTAATCAGGGCTCCAGTTCACCCCTCCACTTT
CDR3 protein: CASSNQGSSSPLHF

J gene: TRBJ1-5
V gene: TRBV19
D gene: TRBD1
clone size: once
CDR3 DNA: TGTGCCAGTAGCCATGGGACAGGGGGCAATCAGCCCCAGCATTTT
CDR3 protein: CASSHGTGGNQPQHF

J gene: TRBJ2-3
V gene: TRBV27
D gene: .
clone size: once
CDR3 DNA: TGTGCCAGCAGTTTAGGAACGGATCAGGAGCATACGCAGTATTTT
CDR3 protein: CASSLGTDQEHTQYF

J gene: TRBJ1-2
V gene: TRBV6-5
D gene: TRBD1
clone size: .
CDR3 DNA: TGTGCCAGCAGTTTGGGACAGGGGGGGTATGGCTACACCTTC
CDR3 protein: CASSLGQGGYGYTF

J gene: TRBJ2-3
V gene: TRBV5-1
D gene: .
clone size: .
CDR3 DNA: TGCGCCAGCAGCTTGACTAGTAGATCGACGCAGTATTTT
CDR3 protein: CASSLTSRSTQYF

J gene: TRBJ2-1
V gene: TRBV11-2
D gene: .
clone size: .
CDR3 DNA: TGTGCCAGCAGCTTTGTCCGGGGGGCCAAAAACAATGAGCAGTTCTTC
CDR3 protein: CASSFVRGAKNNEQFF

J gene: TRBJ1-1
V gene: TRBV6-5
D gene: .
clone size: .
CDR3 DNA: TGTGCCAGCAGTCTCCCCGGGACACCGAACACTGAAGCTTTCTTT
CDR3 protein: CASSLPGTPNTEAFF

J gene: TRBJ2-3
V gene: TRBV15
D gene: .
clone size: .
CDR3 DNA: TGTGCCACCGGATTAGGGACTCAGACAGATACGCAGTATTTT
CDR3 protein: CATGLGTQTDTQYF

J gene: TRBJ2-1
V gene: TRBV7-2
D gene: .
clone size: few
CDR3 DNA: TGTGCCAGCAGCTCAGACAGGTCCAATGAGCAGTTCTTC
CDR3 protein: CASSSDRSNEQFF

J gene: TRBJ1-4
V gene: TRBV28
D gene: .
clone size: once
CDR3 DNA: TGTGCCAGCACTATAGCGGGGCGATATGAAAAACTGTTTTTT
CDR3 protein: CASTIAGRYEKLFF

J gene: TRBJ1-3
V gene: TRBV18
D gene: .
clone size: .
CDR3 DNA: TGTGCCAGCTCAGATATGGACTATGAGGGAAACACCATATATTTT
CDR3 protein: CASSDMDYEGNTIYF

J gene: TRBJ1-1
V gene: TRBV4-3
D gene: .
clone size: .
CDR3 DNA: TGCGCCAGCAGCAACCCTGGACAGACGAACACTGAAGCTTTCTTT
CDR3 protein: CASSNPGQTNTEAFF

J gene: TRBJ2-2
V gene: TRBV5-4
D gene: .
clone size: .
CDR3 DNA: TGTGCCAGCAGCTATCAGTACACCGGGGAGCTGTTTTTT
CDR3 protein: CASSYQYTGELFF

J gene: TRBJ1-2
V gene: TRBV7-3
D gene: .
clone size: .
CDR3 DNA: TGTGCCAGCAGCACTAATCGGGGGGAGAACTATGGCTACACCTTC
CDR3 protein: CASSTNRGENYGYTF

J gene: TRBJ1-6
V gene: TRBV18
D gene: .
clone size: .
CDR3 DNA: TGTGCCAGCTCACCATATAGCCCTATTTTTAATTCACCCCTCCACTTT
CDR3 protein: CASSPYSPIFNSPLHF

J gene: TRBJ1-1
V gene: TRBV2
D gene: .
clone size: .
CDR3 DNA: TGTGCCAGCAGCGCGGGGACGGGCGGGGGGTTCGTGAACACTGAAGCTTTCTTT
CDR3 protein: CASSAGTGGGFVNTEAFF

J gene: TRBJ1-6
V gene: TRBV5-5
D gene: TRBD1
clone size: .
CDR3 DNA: TGTGCCAGCACCGTATCAGGGGGCACTGGGTCACCCCTCCACTTT
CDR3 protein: CASTVSGGTGSPLHF